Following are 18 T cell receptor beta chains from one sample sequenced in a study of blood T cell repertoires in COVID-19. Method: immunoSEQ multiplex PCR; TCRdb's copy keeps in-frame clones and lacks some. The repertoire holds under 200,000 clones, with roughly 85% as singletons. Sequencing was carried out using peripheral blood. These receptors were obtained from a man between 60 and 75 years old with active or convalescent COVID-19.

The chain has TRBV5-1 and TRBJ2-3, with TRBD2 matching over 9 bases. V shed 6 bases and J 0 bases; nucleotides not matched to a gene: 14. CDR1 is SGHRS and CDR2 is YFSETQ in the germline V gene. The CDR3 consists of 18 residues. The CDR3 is CASIPGSGGGPSTDTQYF. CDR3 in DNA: TGCGCCAGCATCCCGGGTAGCGGGGGAGGTCCTAGCACAGATACGCAGTATTTT.

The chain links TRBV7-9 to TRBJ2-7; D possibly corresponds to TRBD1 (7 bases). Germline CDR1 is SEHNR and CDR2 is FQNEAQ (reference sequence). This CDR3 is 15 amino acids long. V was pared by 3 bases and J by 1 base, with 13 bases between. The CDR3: CASSLGGQSSYEQYF. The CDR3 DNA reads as TGTGCCAGCAGCTTGGGGGGACAGAGTTCCTACGAGCAGTACTTC.

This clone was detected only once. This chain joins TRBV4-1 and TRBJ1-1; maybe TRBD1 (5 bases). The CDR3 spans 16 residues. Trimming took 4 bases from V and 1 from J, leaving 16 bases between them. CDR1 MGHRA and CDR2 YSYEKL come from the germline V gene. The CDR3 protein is CASSPLQGSANTEAFF. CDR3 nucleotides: TGCGCCAGCAGCCCCCTTCAGGGATCGGCGAACACTGAAGCTTTCTTT.

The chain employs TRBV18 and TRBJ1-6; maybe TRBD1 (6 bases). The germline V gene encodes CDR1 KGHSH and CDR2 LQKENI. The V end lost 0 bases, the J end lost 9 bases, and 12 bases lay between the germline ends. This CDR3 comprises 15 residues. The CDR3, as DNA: TGTGCCAGCTCACCACCGTCCAGGGGTGGTTCACCCCTCCACTTT. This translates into CASSPPSRGGSPLHF.

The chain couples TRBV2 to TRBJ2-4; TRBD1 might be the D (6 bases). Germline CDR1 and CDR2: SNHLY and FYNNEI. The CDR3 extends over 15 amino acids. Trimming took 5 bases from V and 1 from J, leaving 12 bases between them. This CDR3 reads CASSPGEWAKNIQYF. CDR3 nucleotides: TGTGCCAGCAGTCCAGGGGAGTGGGCCAAAAACATTCAGTACTTC.

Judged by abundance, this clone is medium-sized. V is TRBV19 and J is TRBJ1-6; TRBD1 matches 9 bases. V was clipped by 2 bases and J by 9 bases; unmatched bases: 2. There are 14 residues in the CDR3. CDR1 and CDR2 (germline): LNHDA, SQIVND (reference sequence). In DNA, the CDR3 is TGTGCCAGTAGTATAACAGGGGGCATTTCACCCCTCCACTTT. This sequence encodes CASSITGGISPLHF.

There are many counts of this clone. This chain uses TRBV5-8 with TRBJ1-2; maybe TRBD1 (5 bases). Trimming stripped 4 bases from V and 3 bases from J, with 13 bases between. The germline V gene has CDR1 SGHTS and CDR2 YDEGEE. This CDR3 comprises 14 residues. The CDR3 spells CASSPSLGDYGYTF. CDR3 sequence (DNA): TGTGCCAGCAGCCCTAGTTTAGGGGACTATGGCTACACCTTC. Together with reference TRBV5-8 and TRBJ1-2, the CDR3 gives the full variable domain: EAGVTQSPTHLIKTRGQQATLRCSPISGHTSVYWYQQALGLGLQFLLWYDEGEERNRGNFPPRFSGRQFPNYSSELNVNALELEDSALYLCASSPSLGDYGYTFGSGTRLTVV.

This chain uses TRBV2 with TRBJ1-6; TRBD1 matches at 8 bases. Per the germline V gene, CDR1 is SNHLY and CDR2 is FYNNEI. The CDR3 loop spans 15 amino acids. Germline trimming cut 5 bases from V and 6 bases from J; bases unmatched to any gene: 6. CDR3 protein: CASSLTGAGNSPLHF. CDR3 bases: TGTGCCAGCAGTTTGACAGGGGCGGGTAATTCACCCCTCCACTTT.

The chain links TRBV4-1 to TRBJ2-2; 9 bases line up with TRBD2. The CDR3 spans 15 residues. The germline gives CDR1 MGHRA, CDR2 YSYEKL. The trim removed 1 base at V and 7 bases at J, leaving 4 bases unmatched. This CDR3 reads CASSQGTSVGGELFF. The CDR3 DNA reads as TGCGCCAGCAGCCAAGGGACTAGCGTTGGCGGGGAGCTGTTTTTT.

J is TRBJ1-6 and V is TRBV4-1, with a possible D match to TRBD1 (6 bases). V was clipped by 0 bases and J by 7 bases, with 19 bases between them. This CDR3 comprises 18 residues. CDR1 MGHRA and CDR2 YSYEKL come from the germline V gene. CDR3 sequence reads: CASSQDGTGFFDNSPLHF. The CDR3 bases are TGCGCCAGCAGCCAAGATGGTACAGGGTTCTTCGACAATTCACCCCTCCACTTT.

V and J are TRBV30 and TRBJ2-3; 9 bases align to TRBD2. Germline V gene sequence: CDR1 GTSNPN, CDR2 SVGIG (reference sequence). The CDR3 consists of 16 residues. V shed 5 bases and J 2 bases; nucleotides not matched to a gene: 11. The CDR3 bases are TGTGCCTGGCGCCCCCAACTAGCGGGCTTCACAGATACGCAGTATTTT. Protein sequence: CAWRPQLAGFTDTQYF.

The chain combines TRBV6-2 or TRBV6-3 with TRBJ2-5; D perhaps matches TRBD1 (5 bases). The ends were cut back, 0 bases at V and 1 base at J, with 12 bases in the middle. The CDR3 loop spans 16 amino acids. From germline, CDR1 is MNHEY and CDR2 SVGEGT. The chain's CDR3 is CASSYSTTELQETQYF. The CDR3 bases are TGTGCCAGCAGTTACTCGACGACAGAGCTCCAAGAGACCCAGTACTTC.

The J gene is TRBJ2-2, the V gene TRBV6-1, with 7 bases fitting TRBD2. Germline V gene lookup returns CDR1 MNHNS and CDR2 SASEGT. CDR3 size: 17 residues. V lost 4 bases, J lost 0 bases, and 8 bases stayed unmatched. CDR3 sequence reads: CASSAPPSGTNTGELFF. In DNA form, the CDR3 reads TGTGCCAGCAGTGCGCCCCCCAGCGGGACGAACACCGGGGAGCTGTTTTTT.

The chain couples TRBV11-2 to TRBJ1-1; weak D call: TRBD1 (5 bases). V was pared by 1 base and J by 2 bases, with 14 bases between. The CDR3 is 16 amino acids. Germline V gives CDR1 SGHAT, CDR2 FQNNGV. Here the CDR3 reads CASSLGTWRGNTEAFF. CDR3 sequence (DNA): TGTGCCAGCAGCTTAGGGACGTGGAGGGGAAACACTGAAGCTTTCTTT.

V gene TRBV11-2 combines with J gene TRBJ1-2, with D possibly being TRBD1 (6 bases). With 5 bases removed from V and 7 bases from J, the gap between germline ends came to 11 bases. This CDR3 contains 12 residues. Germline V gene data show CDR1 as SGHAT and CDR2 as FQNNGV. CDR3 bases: TGTGCCAGCAGCGCCACAGGGAGTGGCTACACCTTC. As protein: CASSATGSGYTF.

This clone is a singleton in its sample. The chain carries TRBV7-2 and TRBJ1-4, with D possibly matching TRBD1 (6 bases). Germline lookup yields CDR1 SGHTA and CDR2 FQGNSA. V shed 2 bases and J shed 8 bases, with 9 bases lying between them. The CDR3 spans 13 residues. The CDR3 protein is CASSLSQGEKLFF. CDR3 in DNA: TGTGCCAGCAGCTTATCCCAGGGGGAAAAACTGTTTTTT.

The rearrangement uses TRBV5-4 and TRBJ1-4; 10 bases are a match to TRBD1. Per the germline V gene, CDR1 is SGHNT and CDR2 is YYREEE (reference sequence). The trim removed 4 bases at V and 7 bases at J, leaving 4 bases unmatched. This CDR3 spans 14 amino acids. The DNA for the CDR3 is TGTGCCAGCAGCACCGGGACAGGGGTTGAAAAACTGTTTTTT. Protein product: CASSTGTGVEKLFF.

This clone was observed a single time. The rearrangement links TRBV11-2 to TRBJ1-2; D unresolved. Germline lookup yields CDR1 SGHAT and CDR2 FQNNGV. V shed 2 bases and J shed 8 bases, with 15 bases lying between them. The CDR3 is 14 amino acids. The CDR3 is CASSLLFDGIGYTF. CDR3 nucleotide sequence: TGTGCCAGCAGCTTATTATTTGACGGGATCGGCTACACCTTC.